This T cell receptor beta chain was retrieved from a study of TIL therapy for anti-PD-1-resistant metastatic lung cancer. Study findings and constraints: Treatment-naive, never-smoker and oncogene-addicted patients were overrepresented in this highly selected cohort.

Time point given: pre-treatment sample, taken before nivolumab and TIL therapy. Enrollment ran from October 2017 to early 2020. The libraries were made with immunoSEQ v3. Only in-frame clones appear in the TCRdb table, and some are missing; sequencing was by immunoSEQ multiplex PCR. The sample records about 60,000 clones, roughly 84% being singletons. The CDR3 loop spans 13 amino acids. V was shortened by 6 bases and J by 4 bases, with 11 bases between the two germline ends. Germline V lookup: CDR1 MNHEY, CDR2 SVGAGI. With respect to this clone: Its antigen remains unidentified.

Sequenced material: blood, taken at baseline. This sequence was found in a person aged 25 to 80 with non-small cell lung cancer. V gene TRBV6-5 combines with J gene TRBJ2-3; tentative D call: TRBD2 (6 bases). The CDR3, as DNA: TGTGCCAGCAGGGAGGGGTCCCCAGATACGCAGTATTTT. Its translation: CASREGSPDTQYF.